This T cell receptor (beta chain) appears in the sequencing data of a study of T cells in Graves' hyperthyroidism and ophthalmopathy. The V end was cut by 1 base, the J end by 5 bases, with 8 bases between. Germline loops: CDR1 LNHNV, CDR2 YYDKDF (reference sequence). The length of the CDR3 is 13 residues. In this sample, this clonotype turned up many times. Its cognate antigen is unknown. It was RNA transcripts that yielded the amplified TCR beta CDR3 regions. The HTBI primer set drove a first-round RT-PCR of the TCR CDR3. TCRdb analysed the multiplex PCR reads with MiXCR anew, one entry per CDR3 protein. The sample has over 700,000 distinct CDR3 sequences, about 17% seen once. Clinical symptoms, serum thyroxine, TRAb, thyroid ultrasound and orbital computed tomography established diagnosis. 10 ml of fresh peripheral blood supplied the PBMCs. Findings and limits, study-wide: A 13 V-J model separated ophthalmopathy from stable hyperthyroidism. Among clonotypes expanded in thyroid above 0.001, most were also found in blood.

Sequencing used blood. The sequence derives from a woman between 45 and 65 years old with Graves' hyperthyroidism that later progressed to Graves' ophthalmopathy. The chain recombines TRBV15 with TRBJ2-5; D is undetermined. CDR3: CATSRGMTETQYF. CDR3 in DNA: TGTGCCACCAGCAGAGGGATGACGGAGACCCAGTACTTC.